This TCR beta chain derives from a study of Siglec-9 on CD8 T cells in melanoma. Notes on the study in general: In melanoma tumors, a Siglec-9-marked effector memory CD8+ subset reportedly appeared to accumulate.

TCRdb's table, derived via immunoSEQ multiplex PCR, lists solely in-frame clones and lacks some. The sample holds 25,000 to 35,000 clones, 80% seen once. This CDR3 is 15 amino acids long. The germline CDR1 and CDR2 sequences are SGDLS and YYNGEE. Trimming removed 4 bases from V and 8 bases from J; junction bases left unmatched: 8. Regarding this clone: The antigen remains undetermined.

The sample was Siglec-9- CD8+ T cells sorted from blood. This TCR derives from a human donor in good health. The V and J genes are TRBV9 and TRBJ1-4, with TRBD1 identical over 10 bases. The CDR3 region is CASSTGDRGAEKLFF. CDR3 in DNA: TGTGCCAGCAGCACAGGGGACAGGGGAGCGGAAAAACTGTTTTTT.